This entry lists 10 T cell receptor beta chains sequenced from one sample in a study of blood T cell repertoires in COVID-19. Using immunoSEQ multiplex PCR, the repertoire was profiled, and TCRdb retains in-frame clones only, with some absent. The data hold approximately 75,000 clones, with around 76% observed a single time. The sequenced sample was peripheral blood. The receptors shown here come from an elderly woman with active or convalescent COVID-19.

This chain uses TRBV2 with TRBJ1-2; 7 bases are a match to TRBD1. V lost 7 bases and J lost 7; bases outside the gene matches: 9. This CDR3 spans 13 amino acids. Germline values: CDR1 SNHLY, CDR2 FYNNEI. This CDR3 is CASKGGQTLGYTF. CDR3 in DNA: TGTGCCAGCAAGGGGGGACAGACCCTTGGCTACACCTTC.

This clone was recorded once. This sequence joins TRBV14 and TRBJ1-2, with a possible D match to TRBD1 (5 bases). CDR1 is SGHDN, CDR2 FVKESK, per germline. CDR3 length equals 13 residues. Between the trimmed V and J ends, which lost 4 bases and 14 bases, there was a span of 20 bases. This chain's CDR3 is CASSPSQGTGETF. DNA of the CDR3: TGTGCCAGCAGCCCTTCCCAGGGAACAGGTGAAACCTTC.

The rearrangement links TRBV5-1 to TRBJ2-7; 9 nucleotides line up with TRBD1. The CDR3 covers 14 residues. Germline-derived CDR1 and CDR2 are SGHRS and YFSETQ. V lost 2 bases to trimming and J lost 2 bases; unmatched junction nucleotides: 2. CDR3 protein: CASSLGDRAYEQYF. CDR3 in DNA: TGCGCCAGCAGCTTAGGGGACAGGGCCTACGAGCAGTACTTC.

The rearrangement links TRBV19 to TRBJ1-1; D remains ambiguous. V lost 4 bases, J lost 1 base, and 13 bases lay in between. Germline V gives CDR1 LNHDA, CDR2 SQIVND (reference sequence). CDR3 length equals 15 residues. The CDR3 DNA sequence: TGTGCCAGTAGTACCGCTAAACCAAGGAACACTGAAGCTTTCTTT. It encodes CASSTAKPRNTEAFF. Looking up the rest from reference TRBV19 and TRBJ1-1 gives the full variable domain: DGGITQSPKYLFRKEGQNVTLSCEQNLNHDAMYWYRQDPGQGLRLIYYSQIVNDFQKGDIAEGYSVSREKKESFPLTVTSAQKNPTAFYLCASSTAKPRNTEAFFGQGTRLTVV.

This sequence joins TRBV5-6 and TRBJ2-3; a possible D gene is TRBD1 (6 bases). CDR3 size: 16 residues. Trimming left V 3 bases short and J 2 bases short, with 16 bases between. Per the germline V gene, CDR1 is SGHDT and CDR2 is YYEEEE. Written as DNA, the CDR3 is TGTGCCAGCAGCTACCGTACAGGGTACAACACAGATACGCAGTATTTT. Translating gives CASSYRTGYNTDTQYF.

This clone was found a few times. For the CDR3, the DNA is TGCAGTGCTAGTGGACACGTCTCCTACAATGAGCAGTTCTTC. It yields the protein CSASGHVSYNEQFF. The genes are TRBV20-1 and TRBJ2-1, with D tentatively TRBD1 (5 bases). V lost 3 bases to trimming and J lost 0 bases, with 9 bases between them. The CDR3 runs 14 residues. Germline CDR1 and CDR2: DFQATT and SNEGSKA (reference sequence).

This clone occurred many times. The rearrangement links TRBV4-3 to TRBJ2-1, with 10 bases identical to TRBD1. CDR1 and CDR2 (germline): LGHNA, YSLEER. CDR3 size: 16 residues. The junction had 3 bases not matched to a gene; V was cut back by 0 bases and J by 4 bases. The CDR3 region has the DNA TGCGCCAGCAGCCAAGATGGACAGGGGGTATACAATGAGCAGTTCTTC. Protein sequence: CASSQDGQGVYNEQFF.

The chain recombines TRBV5-6 with TRBJ2-1; TRBD1 is a possible D gene (5 bases). Trimming stripped 1 base from V and 4 bases from J, with 9 bases between. Germline CDR1 is SGHDT and CDR2 is YYEEEE. This CDR3 spans 14 amino acids. CDR3 sequence reads: CASSLWAGYNEQFF. The CDR3 nucleotides are TGTGCCAGCAGCTTGTGGGCAGGGTACAATGAGCAGTTCTTC. Looking up the rest from reference TRBV5-6 and TRBJ2-1 gives the full variable domain: DAGVTQSPTHLIKTRGQQVTLRCSPKSGHDTVSWYQQALGQGPQFIFQYYEEEERQRGNFPDRFSGHQFPNYSSELNVNALLLGDSALYLCASSLWAGYNEQFFGPGTRLTVL.

This sequence joins TRBV6-2 or TRBV6-3 and TRBJ1-1; TRBD1 aligns across 7 bases. This CDR3 spans 15 amino acids. V lost 6 bases to trimming and J lost 4 bases; unmatched junction nucleotides: 11. From germline, CDR1 is MNHEY and CDR2 SVGEGT. The CDR3 sequence is CASSTINRGGTEAFF. The DNA of the CDR3 is TGTGCCAGCAGCACTATTAACAGGGGAGGCACTGAAGCTTTCTTT.

The V and J genes are TRBV12-5 and TRBJ2-5; 12 bases are shared with TRBD2. The CDR3 loop spans 20 amino acids. V was pared by 1 base and J by 1 base, with 13 bases of the junction left unmatched. Germline values: CDR1 LGHNT, CDR2 FRNRAP. CDR3 amino acids: CASGLALGSRLAGAQETQYF. The CDR3 bases are TGTGCTAGTGGTTTGGCCCTGGGGTCCCGACTAGCGGGGGCCCAAGAGACCCAGTACTTC.